Detailed here is one T cell receptor beta chain. Original analysis: It was from reference gene primer amplification that nucleated cell counts were estimated. Only in-frame clones appear in the TCRdb table, and some are missing; sequencing was by immunoSEQ multiplex PCR. That table gives V, J and clone size, and the DNA gave D and trimming. The sample lists about 53,000 clones; around 81% were seen once. This entry belongs to a study of blood T cell repertoires in COVID-19. Study background: T cells, B-cell-depleted T cells, or PBMCs supplied cDNA or gDNA.

Unmatched junction bases numbered 9, after V lost 8 bases and J lost 8 bases. Germline V gene data show CDR1 as ENHRY and CDR2 as SYGVKD. The CDR3 spans 14 residues. The source material was peripheral blood. The chain employs TRBV10-3 and TRBJ2-1; TRBD1 agrees at 10 bases. This TCR was sampled from a woman older than 75 with COVID-19, enrolled during active disease. CDR3 protein: CAIATRQGAYEQFF. In DNA form, the CDR3 reads TGTGCCATCGCTACTCGACAGGGGGCCTATGAGCAGTTCTTC.